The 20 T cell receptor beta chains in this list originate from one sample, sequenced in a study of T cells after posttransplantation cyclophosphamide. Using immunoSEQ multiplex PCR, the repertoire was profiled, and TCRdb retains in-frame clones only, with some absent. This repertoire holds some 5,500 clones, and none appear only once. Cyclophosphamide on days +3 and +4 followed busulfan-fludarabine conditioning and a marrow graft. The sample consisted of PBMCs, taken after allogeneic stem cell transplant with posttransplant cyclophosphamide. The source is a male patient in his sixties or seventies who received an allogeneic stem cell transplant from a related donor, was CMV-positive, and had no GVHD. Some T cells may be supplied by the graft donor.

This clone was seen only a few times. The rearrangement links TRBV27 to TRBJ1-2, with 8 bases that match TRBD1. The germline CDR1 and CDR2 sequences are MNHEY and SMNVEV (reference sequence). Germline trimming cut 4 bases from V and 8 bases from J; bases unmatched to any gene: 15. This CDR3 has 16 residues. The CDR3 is CASSSYSPGQERGYTF. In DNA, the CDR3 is TGTGCCAGCAGTTCCTACTCCCCGGGACAGGAAAGAGGCTACACCTTC.

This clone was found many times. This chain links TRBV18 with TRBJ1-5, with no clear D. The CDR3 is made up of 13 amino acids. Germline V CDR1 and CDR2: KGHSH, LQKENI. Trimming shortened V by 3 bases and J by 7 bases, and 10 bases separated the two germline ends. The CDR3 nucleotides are TGTGCCAGCTCACCTGAGGCATCCCAGCCCCAGCATTTT. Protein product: CASSPEASQPQHF.

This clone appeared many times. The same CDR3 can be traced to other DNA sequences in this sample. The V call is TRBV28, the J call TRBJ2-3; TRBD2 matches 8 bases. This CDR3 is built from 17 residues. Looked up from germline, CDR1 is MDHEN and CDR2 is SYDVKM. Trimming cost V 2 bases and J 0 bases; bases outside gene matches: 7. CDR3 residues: CASSLRGGGPSTDTQYF. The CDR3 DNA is TGTGCCAGCAGTTTAAGGGGCGGGGGGCCTAGCACAGATACGCAGTATTTT.

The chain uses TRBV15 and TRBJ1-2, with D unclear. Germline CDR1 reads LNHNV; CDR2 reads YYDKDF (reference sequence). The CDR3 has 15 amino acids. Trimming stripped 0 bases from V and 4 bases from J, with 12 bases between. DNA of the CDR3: TGTGCCACCAGCAGAGATCATGGACTCCTCTATGGCTACACCTTC. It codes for CATSRDHGLLYGYTF.

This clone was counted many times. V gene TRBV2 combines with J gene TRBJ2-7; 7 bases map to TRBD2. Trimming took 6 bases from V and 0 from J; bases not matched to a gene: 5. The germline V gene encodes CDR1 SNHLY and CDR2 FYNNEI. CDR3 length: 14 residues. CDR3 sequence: CASRNGGSSYEQYF. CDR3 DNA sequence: TGTGCCAGCAGAAACGGGGGGAGCTCCTACGAGCAGTACTTC.

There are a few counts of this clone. CDR3 sequence reads: CATTIEGRNQPQHF. For the CDR3, the DNA is TGTGCCACCACCATTGAGGGTCGCAATCAGCCCCAGCATTTT. The chain recombines TRBV15 with TRBJ1-5; D is unresolved. V was shortened by 7 bases and J by 2 bases, with 12 bases between the two germline ends. The CDR3 is 14 amino acids. Germline lookup yields CDR1 LNHNV and CDR2 YYDKDF (reference sequence).

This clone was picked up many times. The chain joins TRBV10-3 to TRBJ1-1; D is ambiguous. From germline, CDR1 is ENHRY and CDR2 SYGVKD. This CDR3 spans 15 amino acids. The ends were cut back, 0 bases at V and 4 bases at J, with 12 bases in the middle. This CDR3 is CAISESPGGSTEAFF. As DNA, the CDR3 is TGTGCCATCAGTGAGTCCCCGGGAGGGAGCACTGAAGCTTTCTTT.

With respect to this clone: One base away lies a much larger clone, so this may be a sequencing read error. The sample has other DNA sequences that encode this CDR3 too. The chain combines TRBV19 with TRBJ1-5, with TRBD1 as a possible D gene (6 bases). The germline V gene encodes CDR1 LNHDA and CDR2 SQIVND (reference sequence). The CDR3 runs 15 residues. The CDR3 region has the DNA TGCGCCAGTAGTTCCGACCAGGGGAGCTTTCAGCCCCAGCATTTT. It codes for CASSSDQGSFQPQHF.

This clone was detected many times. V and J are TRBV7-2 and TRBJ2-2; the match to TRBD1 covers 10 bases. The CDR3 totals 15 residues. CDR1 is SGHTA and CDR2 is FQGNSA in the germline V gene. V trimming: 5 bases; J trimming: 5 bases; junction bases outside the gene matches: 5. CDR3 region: CASSTRDRGTGELFF. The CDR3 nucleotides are TGTGCCAGCAGCACCCGGGACAGGGGTACCGGGGAGCTGTTTTTT.

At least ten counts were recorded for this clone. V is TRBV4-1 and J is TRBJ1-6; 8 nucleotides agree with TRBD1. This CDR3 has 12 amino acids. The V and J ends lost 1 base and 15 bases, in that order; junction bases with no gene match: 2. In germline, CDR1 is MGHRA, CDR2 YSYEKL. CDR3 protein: CASSQATGGLHF. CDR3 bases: TGCGCCAGCAGCCAAGCCACAGGGGGCCTCCACTTT.

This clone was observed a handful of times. The CDR3 here is CASTGTGPYEQYF. In DNA, the CDR3 is TGTGCCAGCACCGGGACAGGGCCCTACGAGCAGTACTTC. V gene TRBV27 combines with J gene TRBJ2-7; 9 bases fit TRBD1. Losses at the gene ends were 7 bases for V and 2 bases for J; bases not matched to a gene: 3. The germline gives CDR1 MNHEY, CDR2 SMNVEV (reference sequence). CDR3 length: 13 amino acids.

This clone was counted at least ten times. This CDR3 reads CASSPTRDGSYNSPLHF. The CDR3 DNA is TGTGCCAGCTCACCAACGAGGGATGGATCCTATAATTCACCCCTCCACTTT. The chain recombines TRBV18 with TRBJ1-6; the D is unclear. V shed 2 bases and J shed 1 base, with 12 bases lying between them. CDR3 length: 17 residues. The germline CDR1 and CDR2 sequences are KGHSH and LQKENI.

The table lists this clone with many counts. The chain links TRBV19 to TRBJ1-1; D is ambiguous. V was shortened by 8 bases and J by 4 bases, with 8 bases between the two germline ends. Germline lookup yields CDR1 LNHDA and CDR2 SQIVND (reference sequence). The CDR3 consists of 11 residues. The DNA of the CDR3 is TGTGCCAGTTCTGTGGCCACTGAAGCTTTCTTT. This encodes CASSVATEAFF.

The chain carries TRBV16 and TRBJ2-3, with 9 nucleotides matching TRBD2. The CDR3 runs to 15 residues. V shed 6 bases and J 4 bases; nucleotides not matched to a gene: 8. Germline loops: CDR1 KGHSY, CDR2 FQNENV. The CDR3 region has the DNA TGTGCCAGCAGTACCGGGACTAGCTCCGCAGATACGCAGTATTTT. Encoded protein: CASSTGTSSADTQYF.

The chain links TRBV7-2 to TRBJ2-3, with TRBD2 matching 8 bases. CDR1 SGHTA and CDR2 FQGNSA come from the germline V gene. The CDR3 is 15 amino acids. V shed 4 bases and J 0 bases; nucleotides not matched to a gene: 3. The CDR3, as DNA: TGTGCCAGCAGCTCTGGCGGGGGGAGCACAGATACGCAGTATTTT. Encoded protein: CASSSGGGSTDTQYF.

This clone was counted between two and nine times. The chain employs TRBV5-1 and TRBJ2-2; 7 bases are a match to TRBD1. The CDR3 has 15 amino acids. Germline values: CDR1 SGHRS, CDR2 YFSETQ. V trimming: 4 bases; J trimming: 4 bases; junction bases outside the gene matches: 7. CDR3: CASSLRQGSTGELFF. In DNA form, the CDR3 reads TGCGCCAGCAGCCTCAGACAGGGCAGCACCGGGGAGCTGTTTTTT.

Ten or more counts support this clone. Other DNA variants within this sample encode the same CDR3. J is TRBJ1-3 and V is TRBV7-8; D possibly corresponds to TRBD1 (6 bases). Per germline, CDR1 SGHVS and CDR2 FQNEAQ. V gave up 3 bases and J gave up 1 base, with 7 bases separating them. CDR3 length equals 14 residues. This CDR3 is CASSLTGSGNTIYF. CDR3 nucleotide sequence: TGTGCCAGCAGCTTGACAGGTTCTGGAAACACCATATATTTT.

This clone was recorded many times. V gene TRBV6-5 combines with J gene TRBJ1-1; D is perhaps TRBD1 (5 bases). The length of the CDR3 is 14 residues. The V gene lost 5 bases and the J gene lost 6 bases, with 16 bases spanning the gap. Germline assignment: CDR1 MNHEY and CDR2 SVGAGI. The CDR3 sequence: CASSRSQGRAEAFF. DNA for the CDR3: TGTGCCAGCAGTCGATCTCAGGGCAGAGCTGAAGCTTTCTTT.

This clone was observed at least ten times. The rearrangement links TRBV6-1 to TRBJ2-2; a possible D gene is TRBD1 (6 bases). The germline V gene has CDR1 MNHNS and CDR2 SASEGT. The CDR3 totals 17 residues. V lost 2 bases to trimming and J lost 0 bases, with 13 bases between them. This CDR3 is CASSETDRRSNTGELFF. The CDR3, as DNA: TGTGCCAGCAGTGAAACCGACAGGCGTTCGAACACCGGGGAGCTGTTTTTT.

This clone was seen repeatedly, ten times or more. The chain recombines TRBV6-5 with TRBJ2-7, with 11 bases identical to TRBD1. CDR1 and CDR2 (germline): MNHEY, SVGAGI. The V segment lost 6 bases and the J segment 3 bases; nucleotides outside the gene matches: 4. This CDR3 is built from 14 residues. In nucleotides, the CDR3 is TGTGCCAGCAGCACGGACAGGGGGCTCTACGAGCAGTACTTC. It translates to CASSTDRGLYEQYF.